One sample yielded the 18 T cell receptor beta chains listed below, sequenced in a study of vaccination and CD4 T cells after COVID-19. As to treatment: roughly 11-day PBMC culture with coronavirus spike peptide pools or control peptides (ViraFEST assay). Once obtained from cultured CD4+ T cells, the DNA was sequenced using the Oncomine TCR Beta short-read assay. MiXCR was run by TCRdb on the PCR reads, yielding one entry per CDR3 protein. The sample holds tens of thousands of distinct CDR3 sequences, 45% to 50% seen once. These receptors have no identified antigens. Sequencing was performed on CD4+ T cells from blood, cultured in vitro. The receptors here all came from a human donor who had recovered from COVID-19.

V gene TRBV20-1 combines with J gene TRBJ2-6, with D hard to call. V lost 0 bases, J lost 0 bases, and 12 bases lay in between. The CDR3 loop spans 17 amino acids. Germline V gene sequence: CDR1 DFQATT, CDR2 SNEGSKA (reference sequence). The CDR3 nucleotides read TGCAGTGCTAGAGATCCCTACCAATACTCTGGGGCCAACGTCCTGACTTTC. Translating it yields CSARDPYQYSGANVLTF.

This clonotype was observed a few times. The CDR3 sequence is CASSLQHNSPLHF. The DNA for the CDR3 is TGTGCCAGCAGTTTACAGCATAATTCACCCCTCCACTTT. This chain joins TRBV28 and TRBJ1-6, with D unresolved. This CDR3 region has 13 residues. In germline, CDR1 is MDHEN, CDR2 SYDVKM. Trimming pared 2 bases from V and 5 bases from J, leaving 4 bases between.

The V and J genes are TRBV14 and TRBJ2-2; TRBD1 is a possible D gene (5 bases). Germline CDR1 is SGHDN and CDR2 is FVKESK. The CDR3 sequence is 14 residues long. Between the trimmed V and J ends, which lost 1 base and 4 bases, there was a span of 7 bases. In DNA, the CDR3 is TGTGCCAGCAGCCAAGCAGGGTTCACCGGGGAGCTGTTTTTT. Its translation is CASSQAGFTGELFF.

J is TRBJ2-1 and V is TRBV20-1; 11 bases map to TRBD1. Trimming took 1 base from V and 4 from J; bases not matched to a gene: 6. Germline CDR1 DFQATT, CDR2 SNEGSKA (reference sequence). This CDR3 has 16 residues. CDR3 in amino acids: CSARVGTGGRYNEQFF. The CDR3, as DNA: TGCAGTGCTAGAGTGGGGACAGGGGGGCGATACAATGAGCAGTTCTTC.

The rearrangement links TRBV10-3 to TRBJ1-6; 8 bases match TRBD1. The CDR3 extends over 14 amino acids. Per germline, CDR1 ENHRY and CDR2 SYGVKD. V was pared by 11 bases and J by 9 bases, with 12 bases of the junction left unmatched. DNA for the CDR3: TGTGCCTCCACAGGGGGGGGGGCTGGTTCACCCCTCCACTTT. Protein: CASTGGGAGSPLHF.

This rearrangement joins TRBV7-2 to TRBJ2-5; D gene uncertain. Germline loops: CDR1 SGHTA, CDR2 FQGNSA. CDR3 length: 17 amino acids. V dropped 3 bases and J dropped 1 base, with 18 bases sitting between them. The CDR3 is CASSFIGRLGRQETQYF. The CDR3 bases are TGTGCCAGCAGCTTCATTGGGCGGTTGGGCCGCCAAGAGACCCAGTACTTC.

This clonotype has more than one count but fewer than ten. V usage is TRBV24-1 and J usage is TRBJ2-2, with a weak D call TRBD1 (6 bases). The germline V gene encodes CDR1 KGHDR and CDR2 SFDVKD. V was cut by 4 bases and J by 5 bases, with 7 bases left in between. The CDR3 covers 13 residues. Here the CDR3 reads CATSERGTGELFF. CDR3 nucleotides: TGTGCCACCAGTGAGAGGGGGACCGGGGAGCTGTTTTTT.

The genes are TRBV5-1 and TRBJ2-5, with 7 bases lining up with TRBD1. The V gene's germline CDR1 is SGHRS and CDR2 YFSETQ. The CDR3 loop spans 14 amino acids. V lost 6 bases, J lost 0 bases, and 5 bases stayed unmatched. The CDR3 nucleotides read TGCGCCAGCACCTTACAGGGGTACCAAGAGACCCAGTACTTC. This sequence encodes CASTLQGYQETQYF. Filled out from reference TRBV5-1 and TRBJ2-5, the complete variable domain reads KAGVTQTPRYLIKTRGQQVTLSCSPISGHRSVSWYQQTPGQGLQFLFEYFSETQRNKGNFPGRFSGRQFSNSRSEMNVSTLELGDSALYLCASTLQGYQETQYFGPGTRLLVL.

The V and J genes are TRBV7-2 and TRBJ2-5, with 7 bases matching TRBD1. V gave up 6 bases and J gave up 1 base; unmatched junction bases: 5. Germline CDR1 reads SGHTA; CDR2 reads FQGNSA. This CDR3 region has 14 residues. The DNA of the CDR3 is TGTGCCAGCAGGGGGGACAGAGTCCAAGAGACCCAGTACTTC. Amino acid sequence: CASRGDRVQETQYF.

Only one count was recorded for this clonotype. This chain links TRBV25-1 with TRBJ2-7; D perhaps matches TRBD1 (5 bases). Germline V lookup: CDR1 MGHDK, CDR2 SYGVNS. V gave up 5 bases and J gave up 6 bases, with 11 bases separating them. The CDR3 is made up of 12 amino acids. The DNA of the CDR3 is TGTGCCAGCAGTCTGCAGGGTCTCGAGCAGTACTTC. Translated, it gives CASSLQGLEQYF.

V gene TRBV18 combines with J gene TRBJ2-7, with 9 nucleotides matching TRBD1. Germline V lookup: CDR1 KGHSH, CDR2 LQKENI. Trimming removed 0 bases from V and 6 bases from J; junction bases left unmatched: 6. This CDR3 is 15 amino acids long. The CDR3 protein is CASSPPGQGRVEQYF. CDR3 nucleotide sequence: TGTGCCAGCTCACCACCGGGACAGGGAAGGGTCGAGCAGTACTTC.

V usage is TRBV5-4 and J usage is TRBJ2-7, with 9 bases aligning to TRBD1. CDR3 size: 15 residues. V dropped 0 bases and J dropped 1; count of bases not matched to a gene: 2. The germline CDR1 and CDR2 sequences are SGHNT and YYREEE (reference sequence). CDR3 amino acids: CASSLAGTGSYEQYF. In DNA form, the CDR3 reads TGTGCCAGCAGCTTGGCCGGGACAGGGTCCTACGAGCAGTACTTC.

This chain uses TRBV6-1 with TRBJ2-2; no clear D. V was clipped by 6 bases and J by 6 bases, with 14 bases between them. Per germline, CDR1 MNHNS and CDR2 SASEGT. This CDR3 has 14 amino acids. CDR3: CASRGPQQPGELFF. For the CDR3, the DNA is TGTGCCAGCAGGGGCCCCCAACAGCCCGGGGAGCTGTTTTTT.

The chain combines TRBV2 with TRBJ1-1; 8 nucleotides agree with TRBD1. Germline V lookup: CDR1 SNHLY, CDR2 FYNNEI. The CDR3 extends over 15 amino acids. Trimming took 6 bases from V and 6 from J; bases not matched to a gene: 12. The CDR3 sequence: CASSLETGALPEAFF. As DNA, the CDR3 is TGTGCCAGCAGCCTCGAGACAGGGGCCCTCCCTGAAGCTTTCTTT.

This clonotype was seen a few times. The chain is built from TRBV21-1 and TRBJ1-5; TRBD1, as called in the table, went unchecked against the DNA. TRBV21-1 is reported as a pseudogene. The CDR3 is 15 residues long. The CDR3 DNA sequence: TGTGCCAGCAGTAACCCCGGGACAGGGGGTCAGCCCCAGCATTTT. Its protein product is CASSNPGTGGQPQHF.

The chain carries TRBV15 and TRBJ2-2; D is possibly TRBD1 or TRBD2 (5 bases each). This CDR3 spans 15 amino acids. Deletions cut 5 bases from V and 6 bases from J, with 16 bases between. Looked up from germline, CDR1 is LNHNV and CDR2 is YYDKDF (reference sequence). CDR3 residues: CATSGRVLGAGELFF. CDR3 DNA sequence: TGTGCCACCAGCGGCAGGGTCCTGGGGGCCGGGGAGCTGTTTTTT.

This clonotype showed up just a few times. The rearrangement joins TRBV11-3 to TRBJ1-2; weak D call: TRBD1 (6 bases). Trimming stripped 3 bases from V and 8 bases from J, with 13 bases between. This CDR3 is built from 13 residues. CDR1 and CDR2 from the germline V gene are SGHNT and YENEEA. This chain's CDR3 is CASSFYGGSGYTF. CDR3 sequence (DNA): TGTGCCAGCAGCTTTTACGGGGGCAGCGGCTACACCTTC.

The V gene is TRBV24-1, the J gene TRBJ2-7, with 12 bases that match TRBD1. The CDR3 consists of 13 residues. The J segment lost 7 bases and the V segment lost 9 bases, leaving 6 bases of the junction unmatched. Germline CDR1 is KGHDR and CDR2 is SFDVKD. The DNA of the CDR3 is TGTGCCACCGGGACAGGGGGCGCGGGGGAGCAGTACTTC. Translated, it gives CATGTGGAGEQYF.